This entry lists 20 T cell receptor beta chains sequenced from one sample in a study of blood T cell repertoires in COVID-19. Produced via immunoSEQ multiplex PCR; TCRdb's table is partial and in-frame only. This table holds around 150,000 clones, approximately 92% found once. Sequencing was performed on peripheral blood. These receptors originate from a man younger than 45 with COVID-19, enrolled during active disease.

The chain joins TRBV3-1 (or the pseudogene TRBV3-2) to TRBJ2-2; a weak D match, TRBD1 (6 bases). V lost 3 bases to trimming and J lost 8 bases, with 19 bases between them. The CDR3 runs to 16 residues. Germline CDR1 reads LGHDT; CDR2 reads YNNKEL (reference sequence). In nucleotides, the CDR3 is TGTGCCAGCAGCCACTTCGTGACTCAGGGGCGGGGGGAGCTGTTTTTT. Translated: CASSHFVTQGRGELFF.

This clone was observed once. Here the CDR3 DNA reads TGTGCCAGCAGCTCTAAGCGGGGGTTAGCCTACAATGAGCAGTTCTTC. It codes for CASSSKRGLAYNEQFF. The chain combines TRBV7-3 with TRBJ2-1, with 8 bases that match TRBD2. Germline V gives CDR1 SGHTA, CDR2 FQGTGA. V dropped 4 bases and J dropped 2; count of bases not matched to a gene: 7. The CDR3 has 16 amino acids.

The V gene is TRBV5-4, the J gene TRBJ2-3; 8 bases map to TRBD2. CDR3 length equals 15 residues. Unmatched junction bases numbered 6, after V lost 0 bases and J lost 6 bases. The germline V gene encodes CDR1 SGHNT and CDR2 YYREEE (reference sequence). The CDR3 coding sequence is TGTGCCAGCAGCTTGGGCGGGAGGCGTGGGGATACGCAGTATTTT. Protein product: CASSLGGRRGDTQYF.

The chain employs TRBV9 and TRBJ2-5, with TRBD1 matching 7 bases. This CDR3 comprises 13 residues. V shed 1 base, J shed 5 bases, and the junction held 2 bases outside the gene matches. Germline loops: CDR1 SGDLS, CDR2 YYNGEE. Written as DNA, the CDR3 is TGTGCCAGCAGCGTATCACAGGGGGAGACCCAGTACTTC. Residues: CASSVSQGETQYF.

This chain links TRBV28 with TRBJ1-1, with D hard to call. The CDR3 sequence is 14 residues long. Germline V CDR1 and CDR2: MDHEN, SYDVKM. The V end was cut by 6 bases, the J end by 1 base, with 12 bases between. The CDR3 coding sequence is TGTGCCAGCAGAGAGGCTGCAACGAACACTGAAGCTTTCTTT. Its translation is CASREAATNTEAFF.

The rearrangement links TRBV5-1 to TRBJ2-7; the D gene is possibly TRBD1 (5 bases). This CDR3 contains 15 residues. Germline V CDR1 and CDR2: SGHRS, YFSETQ. The V end was cut by 0 bases, the J end by 1 base, with 11 bases between. CDR3 bases: TGCGCCAGCAGCTTGGGGTCCCCAGGGTCCTACGAGCAGTACTTC. Protein: CASSLGSPGSYEQYF.

This chain uses TRBV5-4 with TRBJ2-3; 10 bases are a match to TRBD2. The CDR3 is 19 amino acids. J gave up 3 bases and V 5 bases, and 18 bases lay outside the gene matches. Germline assignment: CDR1 SGHNT and CDR2 YYREEE (reference sequence). CDR3 loop: CASSSFAVQRGGETDTQYF. The CDR3 coding sequence is TGTGCCAGCAGTTCTTTTGCCGTCCAGCGGGGGGGCGAGACAGATACGCAGTATTTT.

The chain combines TRBV5-1 with TRBJ1-2; D might be TRBD1 (5 bases). The germline V and J ends were trimmed by 0 bases and 6 bases, with 12 bases remaining between them. The CDR3 totals 14 residues. The germline V gene encodes CDR1 SGHRS and CDR2 YFSETQ. The CDR3 reads CASSLEGREDGYTF. As DNA, the CDR3 is TGCGCCAGCAGCTTGGAGGGCAGGGAGGATGGCTACACCTTC. Complete variable domain (other parts from reference TRBV5-1 and TRBJ1-2): KAGVTQTPRYLIKTRGQQVTLSCSPISGHRSVSWYQQTPGQGLQFLFEYFSETQRNKGNFPGRFSGRQFSNSRSEMNVSTLELGDSALYLCASSLEGREDGYTFGSGTRLTVV.

This clone was counted a single time. The chain recombines TRBV6-2 or TRBV6-3 with TRBJ1-1, with D perhaps TRBD1 (5 bases). The CDR3 length is 13 residues. Germline loops: CDR1 MNHEY, CDR2 SVGEGT. Between the trimmed V and J ends, which lost 1 base and 4 bases, there was a span of 7 bases. CDR3 protein: CASSYFRVTEAFF. The DNA of the CDR3 is TGTGCCAGCAGTTACTTCAGGGTCACTGAAGCTTTCTTT.

The V and J genes are TRBV28 and TRBJ1-1, with 7 bases that match TRBD1. This CDR3 is built from 12 residues. Germline V CDR1 and CDR2: MDHEN, SYDVKM. V shed 6 bases, J shed 6 bases, and the junction held 4 bases outside the gene matches. The CDR3 nucleotides read TGTGCCAGCAGCTTACAGGGGCCTGAAGCTTTCTTT. Its protein product is CASSLQGPEAFF. Variable domain in full (rest from reference TRBV28 and TRBJ1-1): DVKVTQSSRYLVKRTGEKVFLECVQDMDHENMFWYRQDPGLGLRLIYFSYDVKMKEKGDIPEGYSVSREKKERFSLILESASTNQTSMYLCASSLQGPEAFFGQGTRLTVV.

The chain carries TRBV7-2 and TRBJ1-2; tentative D call: TRBD1 (6 bases). Germline CDR1 and CDR2: SGHTA and FQGNSA. The CDR3 contains 15 residues. Trimming took 4 bases from V and 2 from J, leaving 14 bases between them. CDR3 region: CASSSPRTVNYGYTF. In DNA, the CDR3 is TGTGCCAGCAGCTCTCCTAGGACAGTCAACTATGGCTACACCTTC.

The V call is TRBV4-1, the J call TRBJ2-2; D might be TRBD2 (6 bases). V gave up 5 bases and J gave up 0 bases, with 19 bases separating them. CDR1 and CDR2 from the germline V gene are MGHRA and YSYEKL. CDR3 length equals 18 residues. The CDR3 nucleotides are TGCGCCAGCAGCTCCAAAGCCGCTAGCGCAACGAACACCGGGGAGCTGTTTTTT. This gives the protein CASSSKAASATNTGELFF.

The V call is TRBV19, the J call TRBJ2-5; tentative D call: TRBD1 (6 bases). Germline CDR1 and CDR2: LNHDA and SQIVND (reference sequence). The CDR3 runs 15 residues. Between the trimmed V and J ends, which lost 5 bases and 3 bases, there was a span of 16 bases. The CDR3 protein is CASSQLNRVEETQYF. The CDR3 coding sequence is TGTGCCAGTAGTCAATTAAACAGGGTCGAAGAGACCCAGTACTTC.

In nucleotides, the CDR3 is TGTGCCAGTAGTCCCCGACATACGTCAAATCAGCCCCAGCATTTT. It is translated as CASSPRHTSNQPQHF. The chain is built from TRBV19 and TRBJ1-5, with D uncertain. Trimming took off 5 bases at V and 4 bases at J, with 15 bases between the two ends. CDR3 length equals 15 residues. Germline CDR1 is LNHDA and CDR2 is SQIVND (reference sequence).

V is TRBV6-2 or TRBV6-3 and J is TRBJ1-2, with D perhaps matching TRBD1 (5 bases). Trimming shortened V by 0 bases and J by 7 bases, and 9 bases separated the two germline ends. The CDR3 runs to 13 residues. Germline values: CDR1 MNHEY, CDR2 SVGEGT. The CDR3 DNA reads TGTGCCAGCAGTTACTCGGCCGGGGGTGGCTACACCTTC. The encoded protein is CASSYSAGGGYTF.

V is TRBV7-2 and J is TRBJ1-3; D gene ambiguous. The ends were cut back, 1 base at V and 0 bases at J, with 4 bases in the middle. The CDR3 consists of 14 residues. The germline V gene has CDR1 SGHTA and CDR2 FQGNSA. The chain's CDR3 is CASSLDSSGNTIYF. The DNA for the CDR3 is TGTGCCAGCAGCTTAGACAGCTCTGGAAACACCATATATTTT.

The CDR3 reads CAWSVLGQGTREQYF. CDR3 in DNA: TGTGCCTGGAGTGTACTGGGACAAGGGACTAGGGAGCAGTACTTC. This chain joins TRBV30 and TRBJ2-7, with 8 nucleotides matching TRBD2. The V gene's germline CDR1 is GTSNPN and CDR2 SVGIG (reference sequence). The V segment lost 0 bases and the J segment 7 bases; nucleotides outside the gene matches: 11. The CDR3 contains 15 residues. The full variable domain, in which reference TRBV30 and TRBJ2-7 provide the parts outside the CDR3, is SQTIHQWPATLVQPVGSPLSLECTVEGTSNPNLYWYRQAAGRGLQLLFYSVGIGQISSEVPQNLSASRPQDRQFILSSKKLLLSDSGFYLCAWSVLGQGTREQYFGPGTRLTVT.

This chain joins TRBV19 and TRBJ1-2; 7 bases line up with TRBD1. Germline CDR1 and CDR2: LNHDA and SQIVND (reference sequence). The CDR3 has 14 residues. The trim removed 2 bases at V and 8 bases at J, leaving 8 bases unmatched. The CDR3 DNA follows: TGTGCCAGTAGTATAAGGACAGGTATCCTCGGCTACACCTTC. This translates into CASSIRTGILGYTF.

The chain carries TRBV3-1 (or the pseudogene TRBV3-2) and TRBJ2-7, with TRBD2 matching 11 bases. The CDR3 length is 15 residues. Germline-derived CDR1 and CDR2 are LGHDT and YNNKEL (reference sequence). The junction had 9 bases not matched to a gene; V was cut back by 5 bases and J by 6 bases. The CDR3 DNA sequence: TGTGCCAGCAGCTCTACTAGCGGGAGTATTGCCGAGCAGTACTTC. It is translated as CASSSTSGSIAEQYF.

V gene TRBV5-6 combines with J gene TRBJ2-7; TRBD1 matches 7 bases. The CDR3 totals 17 residues. CDR1 SGHDT and CDR2 YYEEEE come from the germline V gene. V shed 0 bases, J shed 4 bases, and the junction held 13 bases outside the gene matches. DNA for the CDR3: TGTGCCAGCAGCTTGGGACAGGGCGACTCTCTCTGGTACGAGCAGTACTTC. It encodes CASSLGQGDSLWYEQYF.